This T cell receptor beta chain was identified during a study of shared clonotypes between healthy human individuals. Findings and caveats of the study: The sharing of 4.5% to 5.5% of naive CD4 clonotypes was seen across a handful of donors.

From germline, CDR1 is SGHRS and CDR2 YFSETQ. The CDR3 is 13 amino acids. The V and J ends lost 2 bases and 0 bases respectively, with 5 bases between them. With regard to this clone: Its antigen is not known.

TCRdb keeps only in-frame clones here, not all; method: immunoSEQ multiplex PCR. The sample has millions of clones; over 85% are singletons. The sample comprised naive CD4+ T cells from PBMCs. Regarding subset: CD45RA+ positively selected. The sequence derives from a man younger than 30 in good health. Some clones in this sample may be carry-over from other donors' samples. The chain carries TRBV5-1 and TRBJ2-5, with D unresolved. CDR3 protein: CASSFGDQETQYF. The CDR3, as DNA: TGCGCCAGCAGCTTTGGGGACCAAGAGACCCAGTACTTC.